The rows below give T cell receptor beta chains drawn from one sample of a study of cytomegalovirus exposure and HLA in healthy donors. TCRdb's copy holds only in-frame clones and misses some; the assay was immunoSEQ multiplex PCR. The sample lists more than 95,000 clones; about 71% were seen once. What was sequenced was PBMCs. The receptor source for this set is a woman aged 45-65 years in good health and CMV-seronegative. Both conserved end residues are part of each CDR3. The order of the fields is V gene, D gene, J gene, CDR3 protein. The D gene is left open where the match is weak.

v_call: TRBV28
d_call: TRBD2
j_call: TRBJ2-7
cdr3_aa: CASSPPRGSGGRLDEQYF

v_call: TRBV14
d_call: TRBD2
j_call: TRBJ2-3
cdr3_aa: CASSQGLAGLDTQYF

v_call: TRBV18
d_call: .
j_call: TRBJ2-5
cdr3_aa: CASSLSESQETQYF

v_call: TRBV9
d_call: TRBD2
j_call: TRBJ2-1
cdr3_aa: CASSVGVFGTSGRVRNDEQFF

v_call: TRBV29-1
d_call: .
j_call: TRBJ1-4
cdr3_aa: CSVAQGSTNEKLFF

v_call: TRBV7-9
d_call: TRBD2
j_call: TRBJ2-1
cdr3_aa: CASSISGGATNEQFF

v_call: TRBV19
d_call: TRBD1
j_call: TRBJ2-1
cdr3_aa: CASSPTFQQGRYEQFF

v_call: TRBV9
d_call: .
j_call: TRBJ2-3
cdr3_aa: CASSVMGGTWDTQYF

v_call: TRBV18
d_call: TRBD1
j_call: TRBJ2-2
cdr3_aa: CASSLGQGNTGELFF

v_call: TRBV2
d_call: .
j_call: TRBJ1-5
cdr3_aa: CASSELQENQPQHF

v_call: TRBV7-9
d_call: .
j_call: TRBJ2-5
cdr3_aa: CASQSAGSRVQETQYF

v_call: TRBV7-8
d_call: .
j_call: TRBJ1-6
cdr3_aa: CASSKGHGDSPLHF

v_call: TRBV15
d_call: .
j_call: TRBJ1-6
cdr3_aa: CATSRDEKSPLHF

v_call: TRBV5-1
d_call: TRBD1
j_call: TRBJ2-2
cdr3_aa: CASSSVLSGQTSNTGELFF

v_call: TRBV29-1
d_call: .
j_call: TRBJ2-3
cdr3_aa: CSSRKREGGDTQYF

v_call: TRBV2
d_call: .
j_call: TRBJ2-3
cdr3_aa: CASRPRRGKPDTQYF

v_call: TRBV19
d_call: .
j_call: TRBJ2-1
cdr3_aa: CASSIRGNEQFF

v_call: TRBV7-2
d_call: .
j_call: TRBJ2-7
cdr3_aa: CASSFTSYEQYF

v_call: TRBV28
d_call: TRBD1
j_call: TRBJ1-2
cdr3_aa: CASKRRGQLNYGYTF

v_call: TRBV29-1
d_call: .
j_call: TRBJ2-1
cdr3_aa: CSALPGQYNEQFF

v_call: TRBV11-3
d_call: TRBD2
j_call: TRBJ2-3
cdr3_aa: CASSHPLAGADTQYF

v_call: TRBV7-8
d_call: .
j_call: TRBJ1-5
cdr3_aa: CASSLEAGPNQPQHF

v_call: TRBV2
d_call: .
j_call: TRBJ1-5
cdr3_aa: CASSGQEVLQPQHF

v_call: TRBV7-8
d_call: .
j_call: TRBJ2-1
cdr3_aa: CASSYRTPGDEQFF

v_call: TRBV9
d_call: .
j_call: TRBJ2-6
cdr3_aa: CASSVTPSGSGANVLTF

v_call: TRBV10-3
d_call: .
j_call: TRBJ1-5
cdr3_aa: CAFSRGHQPQHF

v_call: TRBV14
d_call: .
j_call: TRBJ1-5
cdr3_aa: CASSRSSNQPQHF

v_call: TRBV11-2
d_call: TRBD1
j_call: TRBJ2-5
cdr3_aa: CASSLGQGQETQYF

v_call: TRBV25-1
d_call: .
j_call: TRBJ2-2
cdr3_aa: CASSKRQARNTGELFF

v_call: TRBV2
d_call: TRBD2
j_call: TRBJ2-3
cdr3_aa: CASSLGLSYPDTQYF